These 18 T cell receptor beta chains came from one sample sequenced in a study of siplizumab effects on memory and regulatory T cells. Profiling relied on immunoSEQ multiplex PCR, and the TCRdb table lists in-frame clones only, not all of them. The sample yields 50,000 to 70,000 clones, approximately 96% seen once. Sequenced sample: naive CD8+ T cells sorted from blood. The receptors stem from a human donor in good health.

The chain links TRBV25-1 to TRBJ2-1, with D possibly TRBD2 on 6 matching bases. The CDR3 has 16 amino acids. Looked up from germline, CDR1 is MGHDK and CDR2 is SYGVNS. V was pared by 4 bases and J by 0 bases, with 13 bases between. CDR3 sequence (DNA): TGTGCCAGCAGTGGGGGGAGGCGGAGCTCCTACAATGAGCAGTTCTTC. Its protein product is CASSGGRRSSYNEQFF.

The chain employs TRBV5-6 and TRBJ2-7; 9 bases fit TRBD1. V was clipped by 5 bases and J by 2 bases; unmatched bases: 5. Germline V gene sequence: CDR1 SGHDT, CDR2 YYEEEE. CDR3 length: 14 amino acids. CDR3: CASSSGTGPYEQYF. The CDR3 DNA is TGTGCCAGCAGTTCCGGGACAGGGCCCTACGAGCAGTACTTC.

This rearrangement joins TRBV11-2 to TRBJ1-2; D is undetermined. The CDR3 is 13 residues long. Germline V gene lookup returns CDR1 SGHAT and CDR2 FQNNGV. V was shortened by 5 bases and J by 4 bases, with 11 bases between the two germline ends. The CDR3 loop is CASSQPPGYGYTF. CDR3 nucleotides: TGTGCCAGCAGCCAACCCCCGGGCTATGGCTACACCTTC.

V and J are TRBV1 and TRBJ2-7; the table's D call, TRBD2, has no DNA check behind it. TRBV1 is a listed pseudogene. This CDR3 has 17 amino acids. Here the CDR3 reads CTSSRISLAAKSDEQYF. CDR3 nucleotides: TGCACCAGCAGCCGGATTTCACTAGCGGCTAAATCGGACGAGCAGTACTTC.

V is TRBV13 and J is TRBJ2-2, with D hard to call. Trimming took off 4 bases at V and 5 bases at J, with 11 bases between the two ends. The CDR3 extends over 14 amino acids. The germline V gene encodes CDR1 PRHDT and CDR2 FYEKMQ (reference sequence). CDR3 DNA: TGTGCCAGCAGCTCTTTCGGTGGGACCGGGGAGCTGTTTTTT. Translating it yields CASSSFGGTGELFF.

The chain employs TRBV5-8 and TRBJ1-2, with D tentatively TRBD1 (6 bases). Per the germline V gene, CDR1 is SGHTS and CDR2 is YDEGEE. V lost 2 bases, J lost 5 bases, and 10 bases lay in between. The CDR3 has 13 residues. DNA for the CDR3: TGTGCCAGCAGCTTCCCAGGGGATTATGGCTACACCTTC. This gives the protein CASSFPGDYGYTF.

This chain links TRBV5-1 with TRBJ2-1, with 9 positions matching TRBD2. Germline V gene sequence: CDR1 SGHRS, CDR2 YFSETQ. The V segment lost 4 bases and the J segment 1 base; nucleotides outside the gene matches: 3. There are 15 residues in the CDR3. Here the CDR3 reads CASSPLAGSYNEQFF. The DNA of the CDR3 is TGCGCCAGCAGCCCGCTAGCGGGATCCTACAATGAGCAGTTCTTC.

The chain carries TRBV27 and TRBJ2-7; D is perhaps TRBD1 (5 bases). CDR3 size: 13 residues. In germline, CDR1 is MNHEY, CDR2 SMNVEV (reference sequence). V lost 8 bases, J lost 4 bases, and 15 bases lay in between. CDR3 in amino acids: CASRLIQGYEQYF. CDR3 sequence (DNA): TGTGCCAGCCGGTTGATTCAGGGTTACGAGCAGTACTTC.

This chain uses TRBV27 with TRBJ2-2; D unresolved. V lost 5 bases and J lost 7, with 8 bases in between. This CDR3 spans 12 amino acids. Looked up from germline, CDR1 is MNHEY and CDR2 is SMNVEV (reference sequence). The CDR3 region is CASSPRSGELFF. The CDR3 bases are TGTGCCAGCAGTCCCCGTAGCGGGGAGCTGTTTTTT.

The chain is built from TRBV6-4 and TRBJ2-3; D not certain. Trimming stripped 2 bases from V and 2 bases from J, with 5 bases between. Germline V CDR1 and CDR2: MRHNA, SNTAGT. There are 13 residues in the CDR3. The CDR3 region has the DNA TGTGCCAGCAGTGACACTTCCACAGATACGCAGTATTTT. Amino acid sequence: CASSDTSTDTQYF.

This chain connects TRBV28 to TRBJ1-1; no clear D gene. The CDR3 loop spans 11 amino acids. Germline values: CDR1 MDHEN, CDR2 SYDVKM. Between the trimmed V and J ends, which lost 6 bases and 3 bases, there was a span of 5 bases. The CDR3 bases are TGTGCCAGCAGGGAATACACTGAAGCTTTCTTT. Its translation: CASREYTEAFF.

This chain links TRBV2 with TRBJ1-1; D uncertain. Germline values: CDR1 SNHLY, CDR2 FYNNEI. The CDR3 length is 13 residues. V was pared by 6 bases and J by 1 base, with 9 bases between. CDR3 sequence reads: CASSQGSNTEAFF. CDR3 bases: TGTGCCAGCAGCCAAGGGTCGAACACTGAAGCTTTCTTT.

This chain joins TRBV15 and TRBJ2-3, with D tentatively TRBD1 or TRBD2 (5 bases each). This CDR3 has 17 residues. In germline, CDR1 is LNHNV, CDR2 YYDKDF (reference sequence). V was shortened by 2 bases and J by 3 bases, with 18 bases between the two germline ends. This chain's CDR3 is CATSRTGTDEETDTQYF. CDR3 DNA sequence: TGTGCCACCAGCAGAACCGGGACCGACGAAGAAACAGATACGCAGTATTTT.

This chain connects TRBV27 to TRBJ2-7, with D possibly TRBD1 on 6 matching bases. The V end was cut by 3 bases, the J end by 11 bases, with 14 bases between. CDR1 and CDR2 from the germline V gene are MNHEY and SMNVEV (reference sequence). The CDR3 is 12 residues long. CDR3 DNA sequence: TGTGCCAGCAGTTTCGCTACAGGGATGGAGTACTTC. It yields the protein CASSFATGMEYF.

CDR3 residues: CASSILDPPCIQYF. CDR3 coding DNA: TGTGCCAGTAGTATCTTAGACCCACCGTGCATTCAGTACTTC. The gene calls are TRBV19 and TRBJ2-4; D gene uncertain. The V gene's germline CDR1 is LNHDA and CDR2 SQIVND (reference sequence). Trimming left V 3 bases short and J 9 bases short, with 15 bases between. The CDR3 extends over 14 amino acids.

The chain employs TRBV7-2 and TRBJ1-2; D gene uncertain. CDR1 is SGHTA, CDR2 FQGNSA, per germline. V lost 1 base and J 0 bases, leaving 12 bases between the germline ends. The CDR3 consists of 16 residues. The CDR3 protein is CASSLGEWAANYGYTF. The DNA of the CDR3 is TGTGCCAGCAGCTTAGGGGAGTGGGCCGCTAACTATGGCTACACCTTC.

The chain couples TRBV7-9 to TRBJ2-2; no reliable D call. The germline CDR1 and CDR2 sequences are SEHNR and FQNEAQ (reference sequence). Trimming removed 4 bases at V and 0 bases at J, with 12 bases between. CDR3 length: 16 amino acids. The CDR3 protein is CASSSRDRANTGELFF. CDR3 DNA sequence: TGTGCCAGCAGCTCACGTGACCGCGCGAACACCGGGGAGCTGTTTTTT.

The chain joins TRBV7-2 to TRBJ2-5, with D maybe TRBD2 (5 bases). Trimming took 5 bases from V and 5 from J, leaving 6 bases between them. The CDR3 is 11 residues long. CDR1 is SGHTA, CDR2 FQGNSA, per germline. DNA for the CDR3: TGTGCCAGCAGCCCGGGGGAGACCCAGTACTTC. Encoded protein: CASSPGETQYF. Based on the CDR3 plus reference TRBV7-2 and TRBJ2-5, the full variable domain is GAGVSQSPSNKVTEKGKDVELRCDPISGHTALYWYRQSLGQGLEFLIYFQGNSAPDKSGLPSDRFSAERTGGSVSTLTIQRTQQEDSAVYLCASSPGETQYFGPGTRLLVL.